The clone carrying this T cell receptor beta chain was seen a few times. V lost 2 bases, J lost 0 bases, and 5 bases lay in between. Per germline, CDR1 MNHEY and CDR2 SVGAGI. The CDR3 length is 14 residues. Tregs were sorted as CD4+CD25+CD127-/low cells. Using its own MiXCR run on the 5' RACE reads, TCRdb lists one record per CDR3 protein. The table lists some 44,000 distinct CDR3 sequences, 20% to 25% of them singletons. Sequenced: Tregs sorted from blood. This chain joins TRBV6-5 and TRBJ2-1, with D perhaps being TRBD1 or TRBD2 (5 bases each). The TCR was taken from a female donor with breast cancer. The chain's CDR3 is CASSYGGSYNEQFF. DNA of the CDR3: TGTGCCAGCAGTTACGGGGGCTCCTACAATGAGCAGTTCTTC.